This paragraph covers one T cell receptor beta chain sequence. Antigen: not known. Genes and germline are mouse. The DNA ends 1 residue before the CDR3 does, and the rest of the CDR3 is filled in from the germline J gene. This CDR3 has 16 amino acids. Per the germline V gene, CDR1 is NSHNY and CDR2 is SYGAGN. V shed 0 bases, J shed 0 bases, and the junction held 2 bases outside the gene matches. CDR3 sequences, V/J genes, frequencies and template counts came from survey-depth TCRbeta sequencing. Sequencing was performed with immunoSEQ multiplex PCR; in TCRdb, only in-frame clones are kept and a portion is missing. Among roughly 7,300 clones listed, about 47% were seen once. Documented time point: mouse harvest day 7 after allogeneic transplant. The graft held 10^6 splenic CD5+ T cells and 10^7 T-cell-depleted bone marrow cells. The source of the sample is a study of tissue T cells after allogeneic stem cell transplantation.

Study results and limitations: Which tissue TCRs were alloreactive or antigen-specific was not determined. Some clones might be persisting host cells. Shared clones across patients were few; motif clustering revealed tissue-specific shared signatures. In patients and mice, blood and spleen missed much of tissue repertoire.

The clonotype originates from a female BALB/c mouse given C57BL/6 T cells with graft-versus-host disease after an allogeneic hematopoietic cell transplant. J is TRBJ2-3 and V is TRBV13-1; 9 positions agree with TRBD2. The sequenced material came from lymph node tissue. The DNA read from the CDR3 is TGTGCCAGCAGTGATGTGGGGGGGCGGAGTGCAGAAACGCTGTAT. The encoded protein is CASSDVGGRSAETLY. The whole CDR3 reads CASSDVGGRSAETLYF.